Below are 18 T cell receptor beta chains sequenced from a single sample in a study of shared clonotypes between healthy human individuals. Profiled with immunoSEQ multiplex PCR; TCRdb holds only in-frame clones, not every one. The sample comprises 650,000 to 700,000 clones, 90% of which are singletons, and 34% rests with the top ten. The sample taken for sequencing was memory CD8+ T cells from PBMCs. Subset noted: CD45RO+ cells pooled with CCR7-negative TemRA cells. The receptor set was obtained from a man aged 18-30 years in good health. Some clones in this sample may be carry-over from other donors' samples.

This chain joins TRBV7-9 and TRBJ2-7; the D is unclear. The V gene lost 5 bases and the J gene lost 5 bases, with 13 bases spanning the gap. The CDR3 runs 13 residues. Germline V gene sequence: CDR1 SEHNR, CDR2 FQNEAQ (reference sequence). CDR3 sequence reads: CASSLIVGNEQYF. The CDR3 region has the DNA TGTGCCAGCAGCCTAATAGTGGGGAACGAGCAGTACTTC.

The chain is built from TRBV29-1 and TRBJ1-3; D is uncertain. The V gene's germline CDR1 is SQVTM and CDR2 ANQGSEA. The CDR3 is 11 amino acids. The CDR3 loop reads CSAEHGNTIYF. CDR3 bases: TGCAGTGCGGAGCATGGAAACACCATATATTTT.

A single count supports this clone. The chain is built from TRBV4-1 and TRBJ2-5, with 7 bases aligning to TRBD1. The CDR3 spans 14 residues. V lost 4 bases to trimming and J lost 4 bases; unmatched junction nucleotides: 6. Germline CDR1 reads MGHRA; CDR2 reads YSYEKL. CDR3 sequence reads: CASSRRDRGETQYF. The CDR3, as DNA: TGCGCCAGCAGCCGAAGGGACAGAGGAGAGACCCAGTACTTC.

This sequence joins TRBV5-1 and TRBJ1-3; 7 bases fit TRBD1. V trimming: 1 base; J trimming: 0 bases; junction bases outside the gene matches: 1. The germline gives CDR1 SGHRS, CDR2 YFSETQ. The CDR3 totals 15 residues. As DNA, the CDR3 is TGCGCCAGCAGCTTGTGGACAGGCTCTGGAAACACCATATATTTT. Translation: CASSLWTGSGNTIYF.

This clone has only one observation. The genes are TRBV28 and TRBJ2-2; weak D call: TRBD1 (5 bases). The CDR3 totals 18 residues. Germline CDR1 and CDR2: MDHEN and SYDVKM. Trimming removed 6 bases at V and 2 bases at J, with 22 bases between. The CDR3 DNA reads as TGTGCCAGCAGGCCGTTTCAACCAGACAGCAAAAACACCGGGGAGCTGTTTTTT. The encoded protein is CASRPFQPDSKNTGELFF.

DNA of the CDR3: TGCGCCAGCAGCTTGGGAGATCCGGGACAGGGTGATGAGCAGTTCTTC. As protein: CASSLGDPGQGDEQFF. The V and J genes are TRBV5-1 and TRBJ2-1, with 9 bases matching TRBD1. Trimming at V came to 0 bases and at J to 8 bases, leaving 9 bases not matched to a gene. This CDR3 contains 16 residues. Germline assignment: CDR1 SGHRS and CDR2 YFSETQ.

In regard to this clone: The same CDR3 can be traced to other DNA sequences in this sample. The chain links TRBV9 to TRBJ1-3; D call uncertain. Looked up from germline, CDR1 is SGDLS and CDR2 is YYNGEE. The CDR3 loop spans 11 amino acids. Trimming shortened V by 4 bases and J by 1 base, and 0 bases separated the two germline ends. The CDR3 sequence: CASSSGNTIYF. The DNA of the CDR3 is TGTGCCAGCAGCTCTGGAAACACCATATATTTT. Filled out from reference TRBV9 and TRBJ1-3, the complete variable domain reads DSGVTQTPKHLITATGQRVTLRCSPRSGDLSVYWYQQSLDQGLQFLIQYYNGEERAKGNILERFSAQQFPDLHSELNLSSLELGDSALYFCASSSGNTIYFGEGSWLTVV.

The chain carries TRBV25-1 and TRBJ2-2; D perhaps matches TRBD1 (6 bases). CDR1 and CDR2 (germline): MGHDK, SYGVNS. This CDR3 comprises 17 residues. Deletions cut 3 bases from V and 4 bases from J, with 18 bases between. The chain's CDR3 is CASSDFFQGLGTGELFF. CDR3 sequence (DNA): TGTGCCAGCAGTGACTTCTTCCAGGGGCTCGGCACCGGGGAGCTGTTTTTT.

CDR3 sequence reads: CASRLRGIIEQFF. The CDR3 bases are TGTGCCAGCAGGTTGCGTGGGATAATTGAGCAGTTCTTC. V gene TRBV28 combines with J gene TRBJ2-1; no firm D call. CDR1 MDHEN and CDR2 SYDVKM come from the germline V gene. V lost 6 bases, J lost 9 bases, and 15 bases lay in between. The CDR3 extends over 13 amino acids.

CDR3 sequence: CASSVNGVYSNQPQHF. The DNA for the CDR3 is TGTGCCAGCAGCGTTAATGGGGTCTATAGCAATCAGCCCCAGCATTTT. This chain links TRBV11-2 with TRBJ1-5, with D uncertain. Trimming pared 5 bases from V and 0 bases from J, leaving 14 bases between. The CDR3 is 16 amino acids. Germline V gene lookup returns CDR1 SGHAT and CDR2 FQNNGV.

The chain has TRBV7-3 and TRBJ1-6, with D possibly being TRBD1 (6 bases). V was clipped by 1 base and J by 10 bases, with 14 bases between them. The CDR3 length is 15 residues. Germline V lookup: CDR1 SGHTA, CDR2 FQGTGA. CDR3 coding DNA: TGTGCCAGCAGCTTAAATCAGGGGTTGGAATCACCCCTCCACTTT. It codes for CASSLNQGLESPLHF.

This clone was recorded only once. This sequence joins TRBV10-1 and TRBJ1-3; D unresolved. The CDR3 has 18 amino acids. Germline values: CDR1 WNHNN, CDR2 SYGVQD (reference sequence). The V and J ends lost 5 bases and 0 bases respectively, with 20 bases between them. The CDR3 protein is CASSCMFAPLSSGNTIYF. For the CDR3, the DNA is TGCGCCAGCAGTTGTATGTTCGCCCCTCTAAGCTCTGGAAACACCATATATTTT.

J is TRBJ1-1 and V is TRBV7-3; 10 nucleotides agree with TRBD1. The CDR3 has 15 amino acids. After removal of 5 bases from V and 4 bases from J, the junction contained 7 bases not matched to a gene. Germline lookup yields CDR1 SGHTA and CDR2 FQGTGA. In DNA form, the CDR3 reads TGTGCCAGCAGCCTGACAGGGGGCGATGGCACTGAAGCTTTCTTT. This encodes CASSLTGGDGTEAFF.

Here the CDR3 reads CASSLVSRYNEQFF. Written as DNA, the CDR3 is TGTGCCAGCAGCTTAGTTTCTAGGTACAATGAGCAGTTCTTC. The chain links TRBV11-2 to TRBJ2-1; no clear D gene. The germline gives CDR1 SGHAT, CDR2 FQNNGV. V lost 1 base and J 4 bases, leaving 8 bases between the germline ends. This CDR3 is built from 14 residues.

The gene calls are TRBV19 and TRBJ2-1; D is possibly TRBD1 (5 bases). The CDR3 loop spans 16 amino acids. Trimming took 3 bases from V and 2 from J, leaving 14 bases between them. Germline V CDR1 and CDR2: LNHDA, SQIVND (reference sequence). The CDR3 DNA reads TGTGCCAGTAGTATGCTACAGGCTGGGACCTACAATGAGCAGTTCTTC. It is translated as CASSMLQAGTYNEQFF. Full variable domain (outside the CDR3, taken from reference TRBV19 and TRBJ2-1): DGGITQSPKYLFRKEGQNVTLSCEQNLNHDAMYWYRQDPGQGLRLIYYSQIVNDFQKGDIAEGYSVSREKKESFPLTVTSAQKNPTAFYLCASSMLQAGTYNEQFFGPGTRLTVL.

This clone was observed a single time. J is TRBJ1-3 and V is TRBV7-9, with TRBD1 as a possible D gene (6 bases). The CDR3 consists of 14 residues. Germline CDR1 is SEHNR and CDR2 is FQNEAQ (reference sequence). Between the trimmed V and J ends, which lost 4 bases and 1 base, there was a span of 8 bases. The CDR3 reads CASSSGESGNTIYF. CDR3 in DNA: TGTGCCAGCAGCTCAGGGGAGTCTGGAAACACCATATATTTT.

CDR3 protein: CASIEDLRNYGYTF. The CDR3 DNA reads TGTGCCAGCATTGAGGACCTGAGGAACTATGGCTACACCTTC. V is TRBV6-6 and J is TRBJ1-2, with unresolved D. The CDR3 has 14 amino acids. Trimming left V 7 bases short and J 2 bases short, with 14 bases between. Germline values: CDR1 MNHNY, CDR2 SVGAGI (reference sequence).

The genes are TRBV5-8 and TRBJ2-7; TRBD1 matches 7 bases. Germline-derived CDR1 and CDR2 are SGHTS and YDEGEE. The CDR3 totals 13 residues. Germline trimming cut 4 bases from V and 3 bases from J; bases unmatched to any gene: 4. The CDR3 DNA sequence: TGTGCCAGCAGCCGACAGGGCCGCTACGAGCAGTACTTC. Translating gives CASSRQGRYEQYF.